The present TCR beta chain was sequenced within a study of cytomegalovirus exposure and HLA in healthy donors. Study context: It was reported in a later analysis that the roughly 120 validation repertoires used the same platform as the approximately 620 first-cohort repertoires.

TCRdb keeps only in-frame clones here, not all; method: immunoSEQ multiplex PCR. Among a few hundred thousand clones listed, 80% to 90% were seen once. Comments on this clone: The antigen is undetermined.

V lost 3 bases to trimming and J lost 4 bases; unmatched junction nucleotides: 8. The germline gives CDR1 SGHVS, CDR2 FNYEAQ. This CDR3 has 15 residues. Study-level points and caveats: Within the 100 to 150 validation repertoires, first-cohort TCR clusters tended to co-occur, according to a later analysis. As was reported, the classifier diagnosed cytomegalovirus status with high specificity and sensitivity.

Sequencing was done on a sample of PBMCs. The chain employs TRBV7-6 and TRBJ2-5; 7 bases line up with TRBD2. This receptor was identified in a woman under 30 in good health and CMV-seronegative. Here the CDR3 DNA reads TGTGCCAGCAGCTTGCCGGGAGGCGGGTTAGAGACCCAGTACTTC. Translating gives CASSLPGGGLETQYF.